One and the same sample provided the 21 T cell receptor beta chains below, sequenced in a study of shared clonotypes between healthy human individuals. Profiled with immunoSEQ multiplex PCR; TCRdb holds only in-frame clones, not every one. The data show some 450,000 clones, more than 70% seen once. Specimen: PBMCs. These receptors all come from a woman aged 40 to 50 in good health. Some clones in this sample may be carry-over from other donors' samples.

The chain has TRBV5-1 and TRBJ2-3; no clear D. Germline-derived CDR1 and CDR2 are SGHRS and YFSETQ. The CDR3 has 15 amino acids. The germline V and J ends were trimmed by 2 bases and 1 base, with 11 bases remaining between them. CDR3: CASSFREVGTDTQYF. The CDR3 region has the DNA TGCGCCAGCAGCTTTAGAGAGGTCGGCACAGATACGCAGTATTTT.

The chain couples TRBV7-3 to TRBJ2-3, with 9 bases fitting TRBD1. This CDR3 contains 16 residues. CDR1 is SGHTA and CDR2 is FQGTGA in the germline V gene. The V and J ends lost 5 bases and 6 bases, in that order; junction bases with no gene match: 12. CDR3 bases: TGTGCCAGCAGCCCCCGGCCGGACAGGGGTATTGATACGCAGTATTTT. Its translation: CASSPRPDRGIDTQYF.

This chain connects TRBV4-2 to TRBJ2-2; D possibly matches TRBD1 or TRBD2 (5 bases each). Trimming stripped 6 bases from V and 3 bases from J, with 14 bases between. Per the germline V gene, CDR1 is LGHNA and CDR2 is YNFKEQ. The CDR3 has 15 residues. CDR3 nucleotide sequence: TGTGCCAGCAGAGAAGGGACGGAATACACCGGGGAGCTGTTTTTT. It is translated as CASREGTEYTGELFF.

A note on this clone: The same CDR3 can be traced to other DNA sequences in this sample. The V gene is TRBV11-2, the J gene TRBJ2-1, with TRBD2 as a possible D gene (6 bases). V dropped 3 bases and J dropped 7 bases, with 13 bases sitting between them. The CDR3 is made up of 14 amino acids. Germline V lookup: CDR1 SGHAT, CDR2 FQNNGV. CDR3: CASSFGGRGNEQFF. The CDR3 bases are TGTGCCAGCAGCTTTGGCGGCCGGGGGAATGAGCAGTTCTTC.

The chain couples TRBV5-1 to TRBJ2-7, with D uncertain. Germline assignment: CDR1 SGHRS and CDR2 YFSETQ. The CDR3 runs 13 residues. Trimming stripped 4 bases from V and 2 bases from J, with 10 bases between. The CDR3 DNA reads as TGCGCCAGCAGCACAGACGTTACCTACGAGCAGTACTTC. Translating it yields CASSTDVTYEQYF.

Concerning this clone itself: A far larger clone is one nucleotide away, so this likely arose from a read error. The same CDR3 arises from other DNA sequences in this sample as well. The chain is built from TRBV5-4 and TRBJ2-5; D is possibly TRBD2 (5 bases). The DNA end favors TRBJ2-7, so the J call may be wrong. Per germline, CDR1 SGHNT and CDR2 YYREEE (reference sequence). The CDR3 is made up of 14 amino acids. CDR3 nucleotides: TGCGCCAGCAGCTTGTTCGGGAACTCCTACGAGCAGTACTTC. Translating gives CASSLFGNSYEQYF.

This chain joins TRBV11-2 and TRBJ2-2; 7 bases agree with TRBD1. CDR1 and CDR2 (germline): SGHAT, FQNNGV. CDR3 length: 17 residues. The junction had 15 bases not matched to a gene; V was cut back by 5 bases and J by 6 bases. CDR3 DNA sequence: TGTGCCAGCAGCCCGTCGAGCCACAGGGGTAGTGCCGGGGAGCTGTTTTTT. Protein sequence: CASSPSSHRGSAGELFF.

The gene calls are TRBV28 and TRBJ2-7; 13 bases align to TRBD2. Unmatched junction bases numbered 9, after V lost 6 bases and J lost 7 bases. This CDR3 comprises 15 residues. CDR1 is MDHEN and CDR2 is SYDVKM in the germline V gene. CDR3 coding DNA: TGTGCCAGCAGCCAAGGGACTAGCGGGATGAAAGAGCAGTACTTC. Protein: CASSQGTSGMKEQYF.

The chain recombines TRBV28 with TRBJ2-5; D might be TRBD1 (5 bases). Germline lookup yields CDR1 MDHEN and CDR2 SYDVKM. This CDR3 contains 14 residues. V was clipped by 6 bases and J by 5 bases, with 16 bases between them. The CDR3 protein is CASRAPGFQETQYF. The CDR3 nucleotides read TGTGCCAGCAGGGCCCCAGGGTTTCAGGAGACCCAGTACTTC.

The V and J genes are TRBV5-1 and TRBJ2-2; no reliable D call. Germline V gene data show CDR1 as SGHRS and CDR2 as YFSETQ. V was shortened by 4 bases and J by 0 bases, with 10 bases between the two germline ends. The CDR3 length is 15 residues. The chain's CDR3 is CASSRLTANTGELFF. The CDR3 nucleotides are TGCGCCAGCAGCCGACTGACCGCGAACACCGGGGAGCTGTTTTTT.

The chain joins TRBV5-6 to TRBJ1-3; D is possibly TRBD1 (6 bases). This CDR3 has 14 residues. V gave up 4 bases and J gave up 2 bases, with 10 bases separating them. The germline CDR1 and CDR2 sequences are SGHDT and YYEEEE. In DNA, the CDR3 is TGTGCCAGCAGCCCAGGGGCAACTGGAAACACCATATATTTT. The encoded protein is CASSPGATGNTIYF.

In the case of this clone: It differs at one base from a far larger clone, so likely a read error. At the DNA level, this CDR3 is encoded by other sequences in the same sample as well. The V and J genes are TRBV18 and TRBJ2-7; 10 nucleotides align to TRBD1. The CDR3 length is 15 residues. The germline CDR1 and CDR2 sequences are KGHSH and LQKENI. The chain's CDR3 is CASLPGQGITYEQYF. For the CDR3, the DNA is TGCGCCAGCTTACCGGGACAGGGGATTACCTACGAGCAGTACTTC.

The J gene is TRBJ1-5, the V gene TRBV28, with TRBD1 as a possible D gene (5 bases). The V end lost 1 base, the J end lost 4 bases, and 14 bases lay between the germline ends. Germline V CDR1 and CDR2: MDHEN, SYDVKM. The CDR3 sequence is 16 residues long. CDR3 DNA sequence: TGTGCCAGCAGTTTATTTGAGGGGTTGTTGAATCAGCCCCAGCATTTT. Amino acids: CASSLFEGLLNQPQHF.

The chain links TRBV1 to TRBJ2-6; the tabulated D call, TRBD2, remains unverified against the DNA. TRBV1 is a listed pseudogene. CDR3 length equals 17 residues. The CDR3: CTSRRGAGSSGANVLTF. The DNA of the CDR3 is TGCACCAGCAGACGGGGAGCGGGGAGCTCTGGGGCCAACGTCCTGACTTTC.

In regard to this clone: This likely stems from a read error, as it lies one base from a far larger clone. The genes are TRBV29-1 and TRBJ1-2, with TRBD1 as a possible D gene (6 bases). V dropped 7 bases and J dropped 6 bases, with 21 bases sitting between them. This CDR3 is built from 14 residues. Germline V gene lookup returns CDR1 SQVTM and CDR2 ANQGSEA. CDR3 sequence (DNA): TGCAGCGCTAGGACAGCGCACTCATGGGATGGCTACACCTTC. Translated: CSARTAHSWDGYTF.

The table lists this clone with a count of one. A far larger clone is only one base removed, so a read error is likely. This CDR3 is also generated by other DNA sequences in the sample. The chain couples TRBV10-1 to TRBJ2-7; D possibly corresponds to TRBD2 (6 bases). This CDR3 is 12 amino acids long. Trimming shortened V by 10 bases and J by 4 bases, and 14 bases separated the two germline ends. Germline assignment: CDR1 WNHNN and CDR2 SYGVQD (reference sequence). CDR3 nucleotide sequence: TGCGCCAAAACTAGTGGGAGGTACGAGCAGTACTTC. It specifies CAKTSGRYEQYF.

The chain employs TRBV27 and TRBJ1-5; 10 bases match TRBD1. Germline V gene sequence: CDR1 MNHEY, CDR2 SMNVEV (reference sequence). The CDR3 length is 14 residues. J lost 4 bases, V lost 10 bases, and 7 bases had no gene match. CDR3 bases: TGTGCCACCTCGACAGGGGGCGAAAATCAGCCCCAGCATTTT. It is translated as CATSTGGENQPQHF.

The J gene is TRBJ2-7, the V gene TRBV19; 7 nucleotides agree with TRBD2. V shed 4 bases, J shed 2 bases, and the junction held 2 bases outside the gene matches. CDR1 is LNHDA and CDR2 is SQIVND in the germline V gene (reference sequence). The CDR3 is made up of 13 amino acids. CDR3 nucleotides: TGTGCCAGTAGTAAGGCGGGAGCCTACGAGCAGTACTTC. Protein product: CASSKAGAYEQYF.

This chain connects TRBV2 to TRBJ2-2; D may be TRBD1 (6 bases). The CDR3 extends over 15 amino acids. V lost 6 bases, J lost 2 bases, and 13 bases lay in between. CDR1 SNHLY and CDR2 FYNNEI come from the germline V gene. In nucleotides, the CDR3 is TGTGCCAGCAGCGGACAGCGACCTAACACCGGGGAGCTGTTTTTT. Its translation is CASSGQRPNTGELFF.

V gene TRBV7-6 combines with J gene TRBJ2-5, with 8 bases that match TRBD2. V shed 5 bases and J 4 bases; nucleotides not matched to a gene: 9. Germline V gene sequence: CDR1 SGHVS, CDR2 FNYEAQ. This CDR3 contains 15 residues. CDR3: CASSPGGGDGETQYF. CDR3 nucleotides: TGTGCCAGCAGCCCCGGGGGGGGTGACGGAGAGACCCAGTACTTC.

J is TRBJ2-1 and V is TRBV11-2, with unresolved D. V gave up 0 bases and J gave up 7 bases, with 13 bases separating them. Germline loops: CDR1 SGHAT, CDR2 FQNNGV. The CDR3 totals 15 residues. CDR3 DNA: TGTGCCAGCAGCTTAGATCTCCTAGGAGTAAATGAGCAGTTCTTC. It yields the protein CASSLDLLGVNEQFF.